One and the same sample provided the 12 T cell receptor beta chains below, sequenced in a study of a mutant IDH1 vaccine in newly diagnosed glioma. The protocol was immunoSEQ multiplex PCR, while the TCRdb copy is restricted to in-frame clones and leaves out a portion. The table includes 60,000 to 75,000 clones, around 87% detected once. These receptors have no identified antigens. Sample time point: week 35, safety follow-up. All doses held 300 ug of mutant IDH1 20-mer peptide, with topical imiquimod. Sequences were derived from PBMCs, sampled from a glioma patient whose treatment included an IDH1 peptide vaccine. The source is a man aged 30 to 39 with glioma.

The V call is TRBV7-9, the J call TRBJ2-1; 7 nucleotides align to TRBD2. J gave up 8 bases and V 1 base, and 8 bases lay outside the gene matches. The CDR3 loop spans 15 amino acids. CDR1 is SEHNR and CDR2 is FQNEAQ in the germline V gene (reference sequence). For the CDR3, the DNA is TGTGCCAGCAGCTTAGGGCGGGACTATGAAGATGAGCAGTTCTTC. Its translation is CASSLGRDYEDEQFF.

This chain connects TRBV6-5 to TRBJ1-1; D is possibly TRBD1 (5 bases). Germline V gene sequence: CDR1 MNHEY, CDR2 SVGAGI. The CDR3 contains 14 residues. The germline V and J ends were trimmed by 6 bases and 1 base, with 12 bases remaining between them. CDR3 nucleotide sequence: TGTGCCAGCAGGAAACGCAGGGCGAACACTGAAGCTTTCTTT. Its translation: CASRKRRANTEAFF.

This sequence joins TRBV5-1 and TRBJ1-2; no definite D call. The CDR3 extends over 13 amino acids. Germline V gene data show CDR1 as SGHRS and CDR2 as YFSETQ. Trimming shortened V by 0 bases and J by 4 bases, and 7 bases separated the two germline ends. The CDR3 is CASSLEASYGYTF. The CDR3 nucleotides are TGCGCCAGCAGCTTGGAGGCTTCCTATGGCTACACCTTC.

The rearrangement links TRBV27 to TRBJ2-1; 7 nucleotides match TRBD2. V shed 3 bases, J shed 8 bases, and the junction held 7 bases outside the gene matches. CDR1 is MNHEY, CDR2 SMNVEV, per germline (reference sequence). The CDR3 runs to 14 residues. In DNA form, the CDR3 reads TGTGCCAGCAGTTTCTACTTGCGGGGGTATGAGCAGTTCTTC. Protein sequence: CASSFYLRGYEQFF.

This clone was seen a single time. Here the CDR3 DNA reads TGCGCCAGCAGCTCGACCCCTGAGGGCACTGAAGCTTTCTTT. It specifies CASSSTPEGTEAFF. This rearrangement joins TRBV5-1 to TRBJ1-1; D is unclear. Trimming took 3 bases from V and 4 from J, leaving 13 bases between them. The CDR3 totals 14 residues. The germline gives CDR1 SGHRS, CDR2 YFSETQ. The full variable domain, its missing parts supplied by reference TRBV5-1 and TRBJ1-1, is KAGVTQTPRYLIKTRGQQVTLSCSPISGHRSVSWYQQTPGQGLQFLFEYFSETQRNKGNFPGRFSGRQFSNSRSEMNVSTLELGDSALYLCASSSTPEGTEAFFGQGTRLTVV.

The J gene is TRBJ2-3, the V gene TRBV5-4; TRBD1 might be the D (6 bases). Germline V gives CDR1 SGHNT, CDR2 YYREEE (reference sequence). Trimming left V 0 bases short and J 1 base short, with 9 bases between. The CDR3 extends over 15 amino acids. CDR3 amino acids: CASSLEAGGTDTQYF. The CDR3, as DNA: TGTGCCAGCAGCTTGGAAGCAGGGGGCACAGATACGCAGTATTTT.

The chain joins TRBV7-9 to TRBJ2-3, with TRBD1 identical over 7 bases. Per germline, CDR1 SEHNR and CDR2 FQNEAQ (reference sequence). This CDR3 is 15 amino acids long. The trim removed 2 bases at V and 1 base at J, leaving 3 bases unmatched. CDR3 loop: CASSLQGVGTDTQYF. Here the CDR3 DNA reads TGTGCCAGCAGCTTACAGGGGGTTGGCACAGATACGCAGTATTTT.

This rearrangement joins TRBV4-2 to TRBJ2-7, with a tentative D call TRBD2 (7 bases). The ends were cut back, 0 bases at V and 12 bases at J, with 18 bases in the middle. This CDR3 is 14 amino acids long. Germline V CDR1 and CDR2: LGHNA, YNFKEQ. The CDR3 protein is CASSQDLTGRGWYF. CDR3 sequence (DNA): TGTGCCAGCAGCCAAGACCTCACAGGGAGGGGATGGTACTTC.

The chain links TRBV4-2 to TRBJ2-7; 11 bases are shared with TRBD2. The V gene's germline CDR1 is LGHNA and CDR2 YNFKEQ. The junction had 4 bases not matched to a gene; V was cut back by 2 bases and J by 4 bases. The CDR3 totals 15 residues. The CDR3 DNA reads TGTGCCAGCAGCCAACCGGGACTAGCGGCATACGAGCAGTACTTC. Translated: CASSQPGLAAYEQYF.

The J gene is TRBJ2-3, the V gene TRBV4-3; D not resolved. Germline loops: CDR1 LGHNA, CDR2 YSLEER. Trimming pared 1 base from V and 0 bases from J, leaving 5 bases between. CDR3 size: 14 residues. CDR3 DNA sequence: TGCGCCAGCAGCCAAGGGGCTAGCACAGATACGCAGTATTTT. Amino acids: CASSQGASTDTQYF.

This clone was found once. The chain employs TRBV28 and TRBJ1-5; D perhaps matches TRBD1 (5 bases). Per the germline V gene, CDR1 is MDHEN and CDR2 is SYDVKM. The CDR3 is 14 residues long. The V end was cut by 4 bases, the J end by 5 bases, with 12 bases between. In nucleotides, the CDR3 is TGTGCCAGCAGTTCCGGGACGGGCCATCAGCCCCAGCATTTT. It encodes CASSSGTGHQPQHF.

The V and J genes are TRBV5-6 and TRBJ2-5, with no clear D. The last part of the DNA fits TRBJ2-7 better; the J call may be wrong. Germline-derived CDR1 and CDR2 are SGHDT and YYEEEE. The length of the CDR3 is 11 residues. CDR3 loop: CASSLAYEQYF. The CDR3 bases are TGTGCCAGCAGCTTAGCGTACGAGCAGTACTTC.